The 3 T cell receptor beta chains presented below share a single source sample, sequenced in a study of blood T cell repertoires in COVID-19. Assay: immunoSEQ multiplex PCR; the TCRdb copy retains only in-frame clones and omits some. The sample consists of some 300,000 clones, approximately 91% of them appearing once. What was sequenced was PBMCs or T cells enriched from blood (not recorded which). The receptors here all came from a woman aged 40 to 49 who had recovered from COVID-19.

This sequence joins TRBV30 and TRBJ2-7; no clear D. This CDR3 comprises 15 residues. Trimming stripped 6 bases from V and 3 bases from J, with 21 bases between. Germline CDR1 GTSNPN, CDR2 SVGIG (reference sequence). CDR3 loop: CACEVGSLPGYEQYF. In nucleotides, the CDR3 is TGTGCCTGCGAGGTCGGTAGCCTTCCGGGCTACGAGCAGTACTTC.

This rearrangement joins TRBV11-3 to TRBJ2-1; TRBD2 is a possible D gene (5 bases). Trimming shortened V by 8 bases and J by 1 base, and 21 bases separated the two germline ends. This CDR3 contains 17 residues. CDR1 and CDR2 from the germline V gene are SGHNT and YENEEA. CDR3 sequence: CASAPGVAAQSYNEQFF. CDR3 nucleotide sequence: TGTGCCAGCGCCCCCGGGGTAGCTGCGCAATCCTACAATGAGCAGTTCTTC.

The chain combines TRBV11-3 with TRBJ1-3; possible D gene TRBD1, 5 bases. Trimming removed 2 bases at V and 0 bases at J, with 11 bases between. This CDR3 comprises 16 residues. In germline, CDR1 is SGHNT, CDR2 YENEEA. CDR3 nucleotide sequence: TGTGCCAGCAGCTTACTCGGACAAAACTCTGGAAACACCATATATTTT. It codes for CASSLLGQNSGNTIYF.